The T cell receptor (beta chain) under discussion was sequenced for a study of molecular identifiers for immune sequencing clone quantification. Whole-study results and caveats: Should identical TCR molecules share a barcode, the sizes of highly expanded clones could be underestimated. More than 99% of effector molecules, versus under 1% of naive-cell molecules, belonged to clones above 20 RNA copies.

Previously described methods and listed TCR primers were employed for the bulk TCR libraries. From the PCR reads, TCRdb called clonotypes with MiXCR, one entry per CDR3 protein. This repertoire shows approximately 550,000 distinct CDR3 sequences, around 21% found once; its top ten account for about 0.8%. The authors gated naive CD8 T cells as CD8+CD4-CCR7+CD45RA+ for sorting. Points on this clonotype: Its antigen is as yet unknown.

The sample consisted of naive CD8+ T cells from blood, with Jurkat cell RNA spiked in. The subset here: FACS-sorted CD8+CD4-CCR7+CD45RA+ naive T cells. The sequence was collected from a human donor in good health. Some libraries in this study had Jurkat cell RNA spiked in.

The CDR3 here is CASSFQYETAPNEQFF. The CDR3 DNA follows: TGCGCCAGCAGCTTCCAGTATGAGACGGCCCCTAATGAGCAGTTCTTC. The chain employs TRBV5-1 and TRBJ2-1; D not certain. Between the trimmed V and J ends, which lost 2 bases and 7 bases, there was a span of 19 bases. Germline V gene lookup returns CDR1 SGHRS and CDR2 YFSETQ. This CDR3 is built from 16 residues. Filled out from reference TRBV5-1 and TRBJ2-1, the complete variable domain reads KAGVTQTPRYLIKTRGQQVTLSCSPISGHRSVSWYQQTPGQGLQFLFEYFSETQRNKGNFPGRFSGRQFSNSRSEMNVSTLELGDSALYLCASSFQYETAPNEQFFGPGTRLTVL.